These T cell receptor beta chains were read from a single sample in a study of shared clonotypes between healthy human individuals. Only in-frame clones appear in the TCRdb table, and some are missing; sequencing was by immunoSEQ multiplex PCR. The data hold 950,000 to 1,300,000 clones, with around 76% observed a single time. The material sequenced was memory CD4+ T cells sorted from blood. These receptors all come from a man between 18 and 29 years old in good health. Each CDR3 is given with its conserved first and last residue. The order of the fields is V gene, D gene, clone size, J gene, CDR3 DNA, CDR3 protein. A D gene is named only where the DNA matches it firmly. Some rows have no size entry. The others give once, few or many, or a class for an expanded clone.

v_call: TRBV15
d_call: NA
clone_size: NA
j_call: TRBJ1-2
cdr3_nt: TGTGCCACCAGCAGAGATTTCGGACAGGGCTACACCTTC
cdr3_aa: CATSRDFGQGYTF

v_call: TRBV7-6
d_call: TRBD2
clone_size: NA
j_call: TRBJ2-5
cdr3_nt: TGTGCCAGCAGCCCTTTCGTCGGCGGGGGTCGGGAGACCCAGTACTTC
cdr3_aa: CASSPFVGGGRETQYF

v_call: TRBV6-5
d_call: TRBD1
clone_size: once
j_call: TRBJ1-3
cdr3_nt: TGTGCCAGCAGTTCACAGGGGTATGGAAACACCATATATTTT
cdr3_aa: CASSSQGYGNTIYF

v_call: TRBV6-5
d_call: TRBD1
clone_size: NA
j_call: TRBJ2-7
cdr3_nt: TGTGCCAGCTCCGGGACAGATCCTTGGGAGCAGTACTTC
cdr3_aa: CASSGTDPWEQYF

v_call: TRBV19
d_call: TRBD1
clone_size: NA
j_call: TRBJ1-2
cdr3_nt: TGTGCCAGTAGTACGGGGACAGGGGGTCTCAATGGCTACACCTTC
cdr3_aa: CASSTGTGGLNGYTF

v_call: TRBV7-2
d_call: NA
clone_size: NA
j_call: TRBJ2-5
cdr3_nt: TGTGCCAGCAGTTCAAACGGGCAGTACCAAGAGACCCAGTACTTC
cdr3_aa: CASSSNGQYQETQYF

v_call: TRBV30
d_call: TRBD2
clone_size: once
j_call: TRBJ2-3
cdr3_nt: TGTGCCTGGAGCGGTAGCGGGGGGCGGGCAGATACGCAGTATTTT
cdr3_aa: CAWSGSGGRADTQYF

v_call: TRBV27
d_call: NA
clone_size: few
j_call: TRBJ1-4
cdr3_nt: TGTGCCAGCAGTGGACACGGGAGGGAAAAACTGTTTTTT
cdr3_aa: CASSGHGREKLFF

v_call: TRBV7-9
d_call: TRBD2
clone_size: NA
j_call: TRBJ2-1
cdr3_nt: TGTGCCAGCAGCCGACTAGCGGGAGTCGGGTCCTACAATGAGCAGTTCTTC
cdr3_aa: CASSRLAGVGSYNEQFF

v_call: TRBV14
d_call: NA
clone_size: NA
j_call: TRBJ2-5
cdr3_nt: TGTGCCAGCAGCCACCTGTCGACCCAGTACTTC
cdr3_aa: CASSHLSTQYF

v_call: TRBV28
d_call: NA
clone_size: NA
j_call: TRBJ1-4
cdr3_nt: TGTGCCAGCACCCTTTCCGGCGTCGGAGATGAAAAACTGTTTTTT
cdr3_aa: CASTLSGVGDEKLFF

v_call: TRBV7-9
d_call: TRBD1
clone_size: NA
j_call: TRBJ2-5
cdr3_nt: TGTGCCAGCAGCTTGGGGACAGGGGGTCAAGAGACCCAGTACTTC
cdr3_aa: CASSLGTGGQETQYF

v_call: TRBV7-9
d_call: NA
clone_size: few
j_call: TRBJ1-5
cdr3_nt: TGTGCCAGCAGCTTAGCGGGAGGGGATCAGCCCCAGCATTTT
cdr3_aa: CASSLAGGDQPQHF

v_call: TRBV6-1
d_call: TRBD2
clone_size: few
j_call: TRBJ2-5
cdr3_nt: TGTGCCAGCATAGTAGTAGCGGGACGTCAAGAGACCCAGTACTTC
cdr3_aa: CASIVVAGRQETQYF

v_call: TRBV5-6
d_call: NA
clone_size: NA
j_call: TRBJ1-5
cdr3_nt: TGTGCCAGCAGCTTATTCGGGGGTAGCAATCAGCCCCAGCATTTT
cdr3_aa: CASSLFGGSNQPQHF

v_call: TRBV5-1
d_call: NA
clone_size: NA
j_call: TRBJ2-7
cdr3_nt: TGCGCCAGCAGCTTGTCTGAGGGTCTCCACGATTACGAGCAGTACTTC
cdr3_aa: CASSLSEGLHDYEQYF

v_call: TRBV11-2
d_call: NA
clone_size: NA
j_call: TRBJ1-3
cdr3_nt: TGTGCCAGCAGCTTACTTTCAGTCTCTGGAAACACCATATATTTT
cdr3_aa: CASSLLSVSGNTIYF

v_call: TRBV2
d_call: NA
clone_size: once
j_call: TRBJ2-5
cdr3_nt: TGTGCCAGCAAGCCTTGGACCACTCAAGAGACCCAGTACTTC
cdr3_aa: CASKPWTTQETQYF

v_call: TRBV27
d_call: NA
clone_size: many
j_call: TRBJ2-1
cdr3_nt: TGTGCCAGCAGTTTATGGGGGGCGTACAATGAGCAGTTCTTC
cdr3_aa: CASSLWGAYNEQFF

v_call: TRBV7-7
d_call: TRBD1
clone_size: NA
j_call: TRBJ2-1
cdr3_nt: TGTGCTAGCAGCTTAGCCGGGACAGGGGAGGATGAGCAGTTCTTC
cdr3_aa: CASSLAGTGEDEQFF

v_call: TRBV6-6
d_call: TRBD1
clone_size: once
j_call: TRBJ2-5
cdr3_nt: TGTGCCAGCAATCCGGGACAGAGACAAGAGACCCAGTACTTC
cdr3_aa: CASNPGQRQETQYF

v_call: TRBV7-2
d_call: NA
clone_size: NA
j_call: TRBJ2-5
cdr3_nt: TGTGCCAGCAGCCGCCGACAGGGAGGGGAGACCCAGTACTTC
cdr3_aa: CASSRRQGGETQYF

v_call: TRBV9
d_call: TRBD2
clone_size: NA
j_call: TRBJ2-7
cdr3_nt: TGTGCCAGCAGCCCCCGTGACGCGGGAGGGTACTACGAGCAGTACTTC
cdr3_aa: CASSPRDAGGYYEQYF

v_call: TRBV5-1
d_call: TRBD1
clone_size: once
j_call: TRBJ2-2
cdr3_nt: TGCGCCAGCAGCCCTAACTCCGGGACAGCGAACACCGGGGAGCTGTTTTTT
cdr3_aa: CASSPNSGTANTGELFF

v_call: TRBV6-6
d_call: TRBD2
clone_size: NA
j_call: TRBJ2-2
cdr3_nt: TGTGCCAGCAGTTACACGAGCGGGGACACCGGGGAGCTGTTTTTT
cdr3_aa: CASSYTSGDTGELFF

v_call: TRBV12-5
d_call: TRBD2
clone_size: NA
j_call: TRBJ2-5
cdr3_nt: TGTGCTAGTGGCCCCACCCGACTAGCGGGTTATCAAGAGACCCAGTACTTC
cdr3_aa: CASGPTRLAGYQETQYF